Listed below are T cell receptor beta chains from one sample, sequenced in a study of blood T cell repertoires in COVID-19. Profiled with immunoSEQ multiplex PCR; TCRdb holds only in-frame clones, not every one. The sample has more than 200,000 clones, roughly 88% seen once. Material for sequencing was PBMCs or T cells enriched from blood (not recorded which). The receptors were sampled from a woman in her 30s who had been exposed to COVID-19. The CDR3 runs from the conserved cysteine through the conserved F or W. A D gene is named only where the DNA matches it firmly. Clone size appears in some rows only: once, few, many, or a class for an expanded clone.

j_call: TRBJ1-2; d_call: TRBD1; clone_size: NA; cdr3_length: 14; v_call: TRBV5-4; cdr3_nt: TGTGCCAGCAGCCCCGGGACAGAAGGTCGCGGCTACACCTTC; cdr3_aa: CASSPGTEGRGYTF
j_call: TRBJ1-2; d_call: NA; clone_size: NA; cdr3_length: 18; v_call: TRBV6-1; cdr3_nt: TGTGCCAGCAGTGAATTGGAGGGCGGGGTGCCCTCTAACTATGGCTACACCTTC; cdr3_aa: CASSELEGGVPSNYGYTF
j_call: TRBJ2-1; d_call: TRBD2; clone_size: NA; cdr3_length: 14; v_call: TRBV7-8; cdr3_nt: TGTGCCAGCAGCCCGACTAGCGGGAGAGTTGGGCAGTTCTTC; cdr3_aa: CASSPTSGRVGQFF
j_call: TRBJ2-7; d_call: TRBD2; clone_size: NA; cdr3_length: 15; v_call: TRBV27; cdr3_nt: TGTGCCAGCAGATCCGGTCTAGCGGGAGGCCACGAGCAGTACTTC; cdr3_aa: CASRSGLAGGHEQYF
j_call: TRBJ1-5; d_call: TRBD1; clone_size: NA; cdr3_length: 14; v_call: TRBV30; cdr3_nt: TGTGCCTGGAGTGGTAACAGGGGCGCACGGCCCCAGCATTTT; cdr3_aa: CAWSGNRGARPQHF
j_call: TRBJ2-2; d_call: TRBD2; clone_size: NA; cdr3_length: 18; v_call: TRBV19; cdr3_nt: TGTGCCAGTAGTCCAAACCGACTAGCGGGAGGGCTTAACGGGGAGCTGTTTTTT; cdr3_aa: CASSPNRLAGGLNGELFF
j_call: TRBJ2-2; d_call: TRBD1; clone_size: NA; cdr3_length: 13; v_call: TRBV19; cdr3_nt: TGTGCCAGTAGTCGGGACAGCTCCGGGGAGCTGTTTTTT; cdr3_aa: CASSRDSSGELFF
j_call: TRBJ1-3; d_call: TRBD1; clone_size: NA; cdr3_length: 15; v_call: TRBV7-9; cdr3_nt: TGTGCCAGCAGTCCCGGGACAGCTCCAGGAAACACCATATATTTT; cdr3_aa: CASSPGTAPGNTIYF
j_call: TRBJ1-2; d_call: NA; clone_size: NA; cdr3_length: 15; v_call: TRBV10-3; cdr3_nt: TGTGCCGTTCCATCCTCGCTCAATCAGGGCTATGGCTACACCTTC; cdr3_aa: CAVPSSLNQGYGYTF
j_call: TRBJ2-3; d_call: TRBD2; clone_size: NA; cdr3_length: 18; v_call: TRBV5-6; cdr3_nt: TGTGCCAGCAGCTTTCCCGCCGGGACTAGCGGGAGCACAGATACGCAGTATTTT; cdr3_aa: CASSFPAGTSGSTDTQYF
j_call: TRBJ1-6; d_call: TRBD1; clone_size: NA; cdr3_length: 13; v_call: TRBV27; cdr3_nt: TGTGCCAGCAGCACAGGGGCTCCCAGTCCCCTCCACTTT; cdr3_aa: CASSTGAPSPLHF
j_call: TRBJ1-1; d_call: NA; clone_size: NA; cdr3_length: 11; v_call: TRBV3-1/TRBV3-2; cdr3_nt: TGTGCCAGCAGCCTGCAGGGTATCGCTTTCTTT; cdr3_aa: CASSLQGIAFF
j_call: TRBJ1-3; d_call: NA; clone_size: NA; cdr3_length: 13; v_call: TRBV6-1; cdr3_nt: TGTGCCAGCAGTGAGGCCCCGAGAAACACCATATATTTT; cdr3_aa: CASSEAPRNTIYF
j_call: TRBJ2-3; d_call: TRBD2; clone_size: NA; cdr3_length: 16; v_call: TRBV6-1; cdr3_nt: TGTGCCAGCAGTGCAAGGACTAGCGGTAGCACAGATACGCAGTATTTT; cdr3_aa: CASSARTSGSTDTQYF
j_call: TRBJ1-5; d_call: TRBD1; clone_size: NA; cdr3_length: 15; v_call: TRBV2; cdr3_nt: TGTGCCAGCAGTGGGGACAGTTATAGCAATCAGCCCCAGCATTTT; cdr3_aa: CASSGDSYSNQPQHF
j_call: TRBJ1-2; d_call: TRBD1; clone_size: NA; cdr3_length: 17; v_call: TRBV5-1; cdr3_nt: TGCGCCAGCAGCCCCCGATCGGGGACAGCAGCTAACTATGGCTACACCTTC; cdr3_aa: CASSPRSGTAANYGYTF
j_call: TRBJ2-3; d_call: TRBD2; clone_size: NA; cdr3_length: 17; v_call: TRBV29-1; cdr3_nt: TGCAGCGTTGAAGATCCTGCTAGCGGGAGTGAGACAGATACGCAGTATTTT; cdr3_aa: CSVEDPASGSETDTQYF
j_call: TRBJ1-4; d_call: NA; clone_size: NA; cdr3_length: 12; v_call: TRBV19; cdr3_nt: TGTGCCAGTATGGGGGGTGGAGAAAAACTGTTTTTT; cdr3_aa: CASMGGGEKLFF
j_call: TRBJ1-3; d_call: NA; clone_size: NA; cdr3_length: 15; v_call: TRBV5-1; cdr3_nt: TGCGCCAGCAGCTTTCAGGGTTACGATGGAAACACCATATATTTT; cdr3_aa: CASSFQGYDGNTIYF
j_call: TRBJ1-1; d_call: NA; clone_size: NA; cdr3_length: 14; v_call: TRBV2; cdr3_nt: TGTGCTAGCAGTTCACAGGGATGGAACACTGAAGCTTTCTTT; cdr3_aa: CASSSQGWNTEAFF
j_call: TRBJ2-1; d_call: TRBD1; clone_size: few; cdr3_length: 17; v_call: TRBV5-4; cdr3_nt: TGTGCCAGCAGCCTCTTCGCTACGACAGGGTGGCATGTTGAGCAGTTCTTC; cdr3_aa: CASSLFATTGWHVEQFF
j_call: TRBJ2-3; d_call: NA; clone_size: once; cdr3_length: 15; v_call: TRBV9; cdr3_nt: TGTGCCAGCAGCGTAACCGGACTAAGCACAGATACGCAGTATTTT; cdr3_aa: CASSVTGLSTDTQYF
j_call: TRBJ1-1; d_call: NA; clone_size: once; cdr3_length: 17; v_call: TRBV5-4; cdr3_nt: TGTGCCAGCAGCTTGTGGGGGCGAGAAGGGAGGAACACTGAAGCTTTCTTT; cdr3_aa: CASSLWGREGRNTEAFF
j_call: TRBJ1-2; d_call: NA; clone_size: NA; cdr3_length: 12; v_call: TRBV29-1; cdr3_nt: TGCAGCGTTGAAGATCTTACATACCTCCACACCTTC; cdr3_aa: CSVEDLTYLHTF
j_call: TRBJ1-1; d_call: TRBD1; clone_size: NA; cdr3_length: 18; v_call: TRBV19; cdr3_nt: TGTGCCAGTAGTATCTTGGACAGGGGGATTATTAAAAACACTGAAGCTTTCTTT; cdr3_aa: CASSILDRGIIKNTEAFF
j_call: TRBJ1-1; d_call: NA; clone_size: once; cdr3_length: 13; v_call: TRBV30; cdr3_nt: TGTGCCTGGAGTGGTGGAGGGAACACTGAAGCTTTCTTT; cdr3_aa: CAWSGGGNTEAFF
j_call: TRBJ2-1; d_call: TRBD2; clone_size: NA; cdr3_length: 16; v_call: TRBV6-5; cdr3_nt: TGTGCCAGCAGTTACTCAGGACTAGCGCGAGACAATGAGCAGTTCTTC; cdr3_aa: CASSYSGLARDNEQFF
j_call: TRBJ1-2; d_call: NA; clone_size: NA; cdr3_length: 12; v_call: TRBV2; cdr3_nt: TGTGCCAGCAGTGAACAAAACTATGGCTACACCTTC; cdr3_aa: CASSEQNYGYTF
j_call: TRBJ1-4; d_call: TRBD1; clone_size: few; cdr3_length: 16; v_call: TRBV6-5; cdr3_nt: TGTGCCAGCAGTTACTCCAGACAGGGTTTTAATGAAAAACTGTTTTTT; cdr3_aa: CASSYSRQGFNEKLFF
j_call: TRBJ2-6; d_call: TRBD2; clone_size: NA; cdr3_length: 18; v_call: TRBV3-1/TRBV3-2; cdr3_nt: TGTGCCAGCAGCCAACGACTAGCGGGAGGGCCTGGGGCCAACGTCCTGACTTTC; cdr3_aa: CASSQRLAGGPGANVLTF
j_call: TRBJ2-2; d_call: NA; clone_size: NA; cdr3_length: 14; v_call: TRBV30; cdr3_nt: TGTGCCTGGAGTGTCCCGCCAGGAACCGGGGAGCTGTTTTTT; cdr3_aa: CAWSVPPGTGELFF
j_call: TRBJ2-2; d_call: NA; clone_size: NA; cdr3_length: 16; v_call: TRBV15; cdr3_nt: TGTGCCACCAGCAGAGATGATCCACAGGCTTCTGGGGAGCTGTTTTTT; cdr3_aa: CATSRDDPQASGELFF
j_call: TRBJ2-1; d_call: NA; clone_size: NA; cdr3_length: 16; v_call: TRBV21-1; cdr3_nt: TGTGCCAGCAGCCCTAGAGTAATTAGCTCCTACAATGAGCAGTTCTTC; cdr3_aa: CASSPRVISSYNEQFF
j_call: TRBJ2-7; d_call: TRBD2; clone_size: NA; cdr3_length: 13; v_call: TRBV12-3/TRBV12-4; cdr3_nt: TGTGCCATCAAGACTAGCGGGAACCACGAGCAGTACTTC; cdr3_aa: CAIKTSGNHEQYF
j_call: TRBJ1-1; d_call: NA; clone_size: few; cdr3_length: 16; v_call: TRBV18; cdr3_nt: TGTGCCAGCTCATACCAATTGGCACAGATGAACACTGAAGCTTTCTTT; cdr3_aa: CASSYQLAQMNTEAFF
j_call: TRBJ2-1; d_call: NA; clone_size: NA; cdr3_length: 15; v_call: TRBV23-1; cdr3_nt: TGCGCCAGCAGTCAATCCAGCGGACCCTTTGGTGAGCAGTTCTTC; cdr3_aa: CASSQSSGPFGEQFF
j_call: TRBJ1-2; d_call: NA; clone_size: few; cdr3_length: 13; v_call: TRBV11-1; cdr3_nt: TGTGCCAGCAGCTTGCAGAAACACTATGGCTACACCTTC; cdr3_aa: CASSLQKHYGYTF
j_call: TRBJ1-1; d_call: TRBD1; clone_size: NA; cdr3_length: 15; v_call: TRBV5-1; cdr3_nt: TGCGCCAGCAGCACTCAGACAGGGGAGGACACTGAAGCTTTCTTT; cdr3_aa: CASSTQTGEDTEAFF
j_call: TRBJ2-3; d_call: TRBD1; clone_size: NA; cdr3_length: 18; v_call: TRBV7-2; cdr3_nt: TGTGCCAGCAGCCCGGACAGGTTTTTTGACACGACCACAGATACGCAGTATTTT; cdr3_aa: CASSPDRFFDTTTDTQYF
j_call: TRBJ2-5; d_call: TRBD1; clone_size: NA; cdr3_length: 13; v_call: TRBV29-1; cdr3_nt: TGCAGCGGTAGCCCGGGACAGATAGAGACCCAGTACTTC; cdr3_aa: CSGSPGQIETQYF
j_call: TRBJ2-2; d_call: TRBD2; clone_size: NA; cdr3_length: 18; v_call: TRBV3-1/TRBV3-2; cdr3_nt: TGTGCCAGCAGCCAGGGGACTAGCGGGACTACGAACACCGGGGAGCTGTTTTTT; cdr3_aa: CASSQGTSGTTNTGELFF
j_call: TRBJ2-7; d_call: TRBD1; clone_size: NA; cdr3_length: 15; v_call: TRBV27; cdr3_nt: TGTGCCAGCAGACAGGGGCCAAGCCGCTCCTACGAGCAGTACTTC; cdr3_aa: CASRQGPSRSYEQYF
j_call: TRBJ2-3; d_call: TRBD2; clone_size: NA; cdr3_length: 14; v_call: TRBV5-5; cdr3_nt: TGTGCCAGCAGCTTGGAGGGACTAGAAGATACGCAGTATTTT; cdr3_aa: CASSLEGLEDTQYF
j_call: TRBJ1-1; d_call: TRBD1; clone_size: NA; cdr3_length: 16; v_call: TRBV11-2; cdr3_nt: TGTGCCAGCAGCTTACCCGCGGACAGGGTGAACACTGAAGCTTTCTTT; cdr3_aa: CASSLPADRVNTEAFF
j_call: TRBJ2-1; d_call: TRBD2; clone_size: NA; cdr3_length: 14; v_call: TRBV5-1; cdr3_nt: TGCGCCAGCAGCGGGGGGTTCCTAGCGGGAGTTCAGTTCTTC; cdr3_aa: CASSGGFLAGVQFF
j_call: TRBJ2-5; d_call: TRBD2; clone_size: NA; cdr3_length: 15; v_call: TRBV29-1; cdr3_nt: TGCAGCGTTGCCACTCTTAGCGGGATGGAAGAGACCCAGTACTTC; cdr3_aa: CSVATLSGMEETQYF
j_call: TRBJ2-3; d_call: NA; clone_size: NA; cdr3_length: 18; v_call: TRBV6-4; cdr3_nt: TGTGCCAGCAGTGACCGCGCGGTAAGGGCTAGCGGCACAGATACGCAGTATTTT; cdr3_aa: CASSDRAVRASGTDTQYF
j_call: TRBJ1-1; d_call: NA; clone_size: NA; cdr3_length: 15; v_call: TRBV5-6; cdr3_nt: TGTGCCAGCAGCTTTCGCAGGGCCACCAACACTGAAGCTTTCTTT; cdr3_aa: CASSFRRATNTEAFF
j_call: TRBJ1-6; d_call: NA; clone_size: NA; cdr3_length: 16; v_call: TRBV30; cdr3_nt: TGTGCCTGGAGTGTCGGGCTTACAGGGTACGGTTCACCCCTCCACTTT; cdr3_aa: CAWSVGLTGYGSPLHF
j_call: TRBJ2-3; d_call: NA; clone_size: NA; cdr3_length: 13; v_call: TRBV18; cdr3_nt: TGTGCCAGCTCGGGTAGCAGCACAGATACGCAGTATTTT; cdr3_aa: CASSGSSTDTQYF
j_call: TRBJ1-2; d_call: TRBD1; clone_size: few; cdr3_length: 19; v_call: TRBV28; cdr3_nt: TGTGCCAGCAGTTTGTATATCGGGACAGGGCCCAATCTTCCGGATGGCTACACCTTC; cdr3_aa: CASSLYIGTGPNLPDGYTF